The T cell receptor beta chain described here comes from a study of shared clonotypes between healthy human individuals. Study-wide findings and caveats: In general, naive subsets displayed greater estimated richness than memory subsets did. Donor scarcity curtailed the genetic and exposure-history diversity represented herein. The rarefaction results pointed to incomplete sorted-subset sequencing despite large depth.

A single count supports this clone. No antigen is known for it. The data were produced by immunoSEQ multiplex PCR, yet TCRdb's version contains in-frame clones alone and is incomplete. The sample holds roughly 500,000 clones, about 96% seen once. This CDR3 spans 15 amino acids. From germline, CDR1 is SGHTA and CDR2 FQGNSA. The ends were cut back, 1 base at V and 0 bases at J, with 8 bases in the middle. This sequence joins TRBV7-2 and TRBJ2-3, with D uncertain. This receptor was taken from a woman between 25 and 40 years old in good health. Sequenced material: naive CD4+ T cells sorted from blood. Subset: CD45RA+ positively selected. CDR3 in DNA: TGTGCCAGCAGCTTAGTTGCGGTTAGCACAGATACGCAGTATTTT. Amino acid sequence: CASSLVAVSTDTQYF. Together with reference TRBV7-2 and TRBJ2-3, the CDR3 gives the full variable domain: GAGVSQSPSNKVTEKGKDVELRCDPISGHTALYWYRQSLGQGLEFLIYFQGNSAPDKSGLPSDRFSAERTGGSVSTLTIQRTQQEDSAVYLCASSLVAVSTDTQYFGPGTRLTVL.